This T cell receptor beta chain is drawn from a study of cytomegalovirus exposure and HLA in healthy donors. On this clone: What it binds is not known.

Primers included in the PCR were 60 Vbeta and 13 Jbeta primers. Only in-frame clones appear in the TCRdb table, and some are missing; sequencing was by immunoSEQ multiplex PCR. The table includes about 67,000 clones, around 87% detected once. Study-level findings and limits: A later analysis reportedly found that, within productive TCRs, an Asian-associated ancestry cluster had fewer N-insertions than the mean observed across the roughly 700 donors. In presence/absence analyses, roughly uniform sequencing depth across donors was assumed. Most CMV-associated TCR beta chains appeared HLA-restricted in a later analysis.

The V gene end was trimmed by 4 bases and the J gene end by 7 bases; junction bases not matched to a gene: 4. CDR1 is MNHEY and CDR2 is SMNVEV in the germline V gene (reference sequence). CDR3 length: 14 amino acids. The chain joins TRBV27 to TRBJ2-3, with TRBD2 identical over 11 bases. The material sequenced was PBMCs. This clonotype was sampled from a woman aged 25-40 years in good health and CMV-seropositive. CDR3 loop: CASSSGLAAYTQYF. Written as DNA, the CDR3 is TGTGCCAGCAGTTCGGGACTAGCGGCCTATACGCAGTATTTT.